This TCR beta chain was found in a study of OX40 agonist ivuxolimab in advanced cancers. Sequenced by immunoSEQ multiplex PCR; TCRdb stores in-frame clones only, minus some. Of about 110,000 clones in the sample, approximately 90% were seen once. V lost 0 bases to trimming and J lost 6 bases, with 17 bases between them. From germline, CDR1 is MNHEY and CDR2 SMNVEV (reference sequence). This CDR3 has 17 residues. This receptor was taken from an adult with an advanced solid tumor such as melanoma, head and neck, liver or kidney cancer. V usage is TRBV27 and J usage is TRBJ2-2; D may be TRBD1 or TRBD2 (5 bases each). Source: CD4+ or CD8+ T cells sorted from blood, taken in a trial of the OX40 agonist ivuxolimab. The CDR3 DNA follows: TGTGCCAGCAGTTTATCCAGGGCAGGGAGTAAGGCCGGGGAGCTGTTTTTT. Translating it yields CASSLSRAGSKAGELFF.